This T cell receptor beta chain was sequenced for a study of circulating CD8 cells and anti-PD-1 response in melanoma. V lost 7 bases and J 0 bases, leaving 10 bases between the germline ends. CDR1 and CDR2 (germline): SGHDT, YYEEEE. The CDR3 has 14 residues. The QIAseq Immune Repertoire TCR panel built the libraries from roughly 15 ng of total RNA. TCRdb fed the reads into MiXCR, producing one record per CDR3 protein. The sample has approximately 540 distinct CDR3 sequences; 4.5% to 7% are singletons. Study conclusions and caveats: TIGIT repertoires were least diverse, DNEG repertoires most diverse. Only baseline and M1 samples entered the published repertoire comparisons.

Four subsets defined by PD-1 and/or TIGIT were sorted from live CD3+CD8+TCRalphabeta+ cells. Notes on this clonotype: Its target is not known.

The sequence was collected from a human donor with melanoma. V gene TRBV5-6 combines with J gene TRBJ2-2, with no clear D. The specimen comprised CD8+ T cells from PBMCs, sampled at baseline or after one month of anti-PD-1 therapy (not recorded which). The CDR3 is CASGPTTNTGELFF. The CDR3 region has the DNA TGTGCCAGCGGCCCAACTACGAACACCGGGGAGCTGTTTTTT.